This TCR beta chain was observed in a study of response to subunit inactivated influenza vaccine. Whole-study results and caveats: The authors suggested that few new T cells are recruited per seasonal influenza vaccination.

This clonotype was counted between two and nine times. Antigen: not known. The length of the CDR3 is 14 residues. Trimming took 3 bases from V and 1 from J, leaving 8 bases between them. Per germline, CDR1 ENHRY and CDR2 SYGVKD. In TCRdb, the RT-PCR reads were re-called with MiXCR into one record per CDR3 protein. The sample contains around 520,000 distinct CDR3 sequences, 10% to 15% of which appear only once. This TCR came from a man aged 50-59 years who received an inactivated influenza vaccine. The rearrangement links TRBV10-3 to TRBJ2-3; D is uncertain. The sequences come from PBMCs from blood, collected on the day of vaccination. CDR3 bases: TGTGCCATCAGTGACTATTCTGGCACAGATACGCAGTATTTT. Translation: CAISDYSGTDTQYF.